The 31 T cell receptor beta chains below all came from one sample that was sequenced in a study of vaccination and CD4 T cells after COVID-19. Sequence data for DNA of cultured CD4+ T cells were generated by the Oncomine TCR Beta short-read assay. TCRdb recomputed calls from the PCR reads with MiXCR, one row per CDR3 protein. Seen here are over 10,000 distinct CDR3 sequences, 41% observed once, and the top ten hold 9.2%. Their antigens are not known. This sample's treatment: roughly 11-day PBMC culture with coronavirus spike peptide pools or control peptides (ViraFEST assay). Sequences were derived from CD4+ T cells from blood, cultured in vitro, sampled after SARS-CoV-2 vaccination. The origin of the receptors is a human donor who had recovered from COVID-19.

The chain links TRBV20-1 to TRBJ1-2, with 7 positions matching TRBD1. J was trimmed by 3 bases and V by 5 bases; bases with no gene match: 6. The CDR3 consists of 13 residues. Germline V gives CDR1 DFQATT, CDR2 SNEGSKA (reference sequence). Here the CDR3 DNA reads TGCAGTGCTTCCCCAGGGGGTGACTATGGCTACACCTTC. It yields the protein CSASPGGDYGYTF.

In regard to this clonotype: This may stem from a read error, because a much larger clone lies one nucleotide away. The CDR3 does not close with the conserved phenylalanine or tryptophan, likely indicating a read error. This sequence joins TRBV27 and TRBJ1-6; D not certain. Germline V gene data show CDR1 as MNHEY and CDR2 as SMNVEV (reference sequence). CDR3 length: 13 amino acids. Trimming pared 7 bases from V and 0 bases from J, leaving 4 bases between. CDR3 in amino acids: CASKGSYNSPLHS. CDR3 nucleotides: TGTGCCAGCAAGGGCTCCTATAATTCACCCCTCCACTCT.

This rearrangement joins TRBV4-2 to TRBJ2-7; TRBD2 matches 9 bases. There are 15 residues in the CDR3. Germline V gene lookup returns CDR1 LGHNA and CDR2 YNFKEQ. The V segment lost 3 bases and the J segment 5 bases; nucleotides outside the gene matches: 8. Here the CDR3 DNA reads TGTGCCAGCAGCCAGGATAGCGGGAGAATTGACGAGCAGTACTTC. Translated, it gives CASSQDSGRIDEQYF.

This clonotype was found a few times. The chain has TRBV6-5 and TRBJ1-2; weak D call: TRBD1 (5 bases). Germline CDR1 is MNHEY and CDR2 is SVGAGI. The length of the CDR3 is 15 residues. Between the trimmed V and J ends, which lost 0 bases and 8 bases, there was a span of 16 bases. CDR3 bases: TGTGCCAGCAGTTACTCTACTCTCGAGGGGAGCGGCTACACCTTC. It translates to CASSYSTLEGSGYTF.

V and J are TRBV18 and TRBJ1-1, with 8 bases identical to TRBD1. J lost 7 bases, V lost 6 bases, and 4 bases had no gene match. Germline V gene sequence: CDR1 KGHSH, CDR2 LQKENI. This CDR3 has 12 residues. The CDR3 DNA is TGTGCCAGCTCTAGGACAGGGAGTGAAGCTTTCTTT. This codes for CASSRTGSEAFF. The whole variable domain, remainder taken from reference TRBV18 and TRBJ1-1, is NAGVMQNPRHLVRRRGQEARLRCSPMKGHSHVYWYRQLPEEGLKFMVYLQKENIIDESGMPKERFSAEFPKEGPSILRIQQVVRGDSAAYFCASSRTGSEAFFGQGTRLTVV.

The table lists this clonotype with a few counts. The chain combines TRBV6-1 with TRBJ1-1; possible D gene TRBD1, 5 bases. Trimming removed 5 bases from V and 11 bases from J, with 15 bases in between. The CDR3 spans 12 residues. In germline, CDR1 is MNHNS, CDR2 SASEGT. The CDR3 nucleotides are TGTGCCAGCAGTCCCCAGGGAGATAGGGCTTTCTTT. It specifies CASSPQGDRAFF.

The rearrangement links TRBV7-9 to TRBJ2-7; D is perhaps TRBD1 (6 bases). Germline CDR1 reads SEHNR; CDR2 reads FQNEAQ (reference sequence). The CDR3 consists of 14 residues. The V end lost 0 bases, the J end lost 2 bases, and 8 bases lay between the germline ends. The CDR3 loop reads CASSLAGAPYEQYF. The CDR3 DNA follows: TGTGCCAGCAGCTTAGCGGGGGCCCCCTACGAGCAGTACTTC.

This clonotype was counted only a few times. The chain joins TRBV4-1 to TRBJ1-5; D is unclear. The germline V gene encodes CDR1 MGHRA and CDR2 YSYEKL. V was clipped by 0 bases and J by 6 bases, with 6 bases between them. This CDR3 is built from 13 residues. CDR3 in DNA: TGCGCCAGCAGCCAAGAATGGGGTCAGCCCCAGCATTTT. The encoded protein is CASSQEWGQPQHF.

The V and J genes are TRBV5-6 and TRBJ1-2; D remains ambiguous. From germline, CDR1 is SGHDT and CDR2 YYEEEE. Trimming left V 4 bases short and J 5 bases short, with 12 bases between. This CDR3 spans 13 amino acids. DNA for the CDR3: TGTGCCAGCAGCCCCTCCACGGGTTATGGCTACACCTTC. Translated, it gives CASSPSTGYGYTF.

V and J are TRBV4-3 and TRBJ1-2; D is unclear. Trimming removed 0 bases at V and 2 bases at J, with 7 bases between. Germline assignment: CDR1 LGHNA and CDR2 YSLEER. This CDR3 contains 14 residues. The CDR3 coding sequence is TGCGCCAGCAGCCAAGAGGTCAGAAACTATGGCTACACCTTC. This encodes CASSQEVRNYGYTF.

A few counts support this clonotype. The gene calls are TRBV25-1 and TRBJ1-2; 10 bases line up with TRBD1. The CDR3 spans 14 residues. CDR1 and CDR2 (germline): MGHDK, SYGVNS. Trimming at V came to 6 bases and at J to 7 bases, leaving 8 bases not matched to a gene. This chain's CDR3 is CASRGTGDPRGYTF. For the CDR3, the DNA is TGTGCCAGCAGAGGGACAGGGGACCCCCGTGGCTACACCTTC.

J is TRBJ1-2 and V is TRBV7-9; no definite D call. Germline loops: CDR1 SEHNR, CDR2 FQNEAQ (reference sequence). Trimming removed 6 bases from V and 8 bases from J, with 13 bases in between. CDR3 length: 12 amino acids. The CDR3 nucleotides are TGTGCCAGCAGTCGGAGTGTGGGCGGCTACACCTTC. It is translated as CASSRSVGGYTF.

CDR3 sequence: CASSSGGPGSGTDTQYF. In DNA, the CDR3 is TGTGCCAGCAGCTCGGGGGGGCCTGGGTCAGGCACAGATACGCAGTATTTT. The J gene is TRBJ2-3, the V gene TRBV7-3; TRBD2 matches at 8 bases. The germline gives CDR1 SGHTA, CDR2 FQGTGA. The trim removed 4 bases at V and 1 base at J, leaving 10 bases unmatched. This CDR3 comprises 17 residues. Full variable domain (outside the CDR3, taken from reference TRBV7-3 and TRBJ2-3): GAGVSQTPSNKVTEKGKYVELRCDPISGHTALYWYRQSLGQGPEFLIYFQGTGAADDSGLPNDRFFAVRPEGSVSTLKIQRTERGDSAVYLCASSSGGPGSGTDTQYFGPGTRLTVL.

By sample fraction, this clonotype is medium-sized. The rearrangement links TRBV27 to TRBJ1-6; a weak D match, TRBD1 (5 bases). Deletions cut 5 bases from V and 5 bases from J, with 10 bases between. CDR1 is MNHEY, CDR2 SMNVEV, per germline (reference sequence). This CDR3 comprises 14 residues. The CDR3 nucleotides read TGTGCCAGCAGTAACCGGGGCAATAATTCACCCCTCCACTTT. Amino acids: CASSNRGNNSPLHF.

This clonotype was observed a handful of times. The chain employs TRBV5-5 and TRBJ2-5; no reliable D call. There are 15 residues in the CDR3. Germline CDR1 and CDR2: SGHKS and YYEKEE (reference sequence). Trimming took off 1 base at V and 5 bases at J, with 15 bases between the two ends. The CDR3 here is CASSLFDSTDETQYF. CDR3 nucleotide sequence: TGTGCCAGCAGCTTGTTCGACTCTACTGATGAGACCCAGTACTTC.

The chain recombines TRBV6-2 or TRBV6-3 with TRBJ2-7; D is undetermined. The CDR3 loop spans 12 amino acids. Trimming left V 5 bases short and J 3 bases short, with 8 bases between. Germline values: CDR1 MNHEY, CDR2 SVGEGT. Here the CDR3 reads CASSPTDYEQYF. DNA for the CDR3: TGTGCCAGCAGTCCAACGGACTACGAGCAGTACTTC.

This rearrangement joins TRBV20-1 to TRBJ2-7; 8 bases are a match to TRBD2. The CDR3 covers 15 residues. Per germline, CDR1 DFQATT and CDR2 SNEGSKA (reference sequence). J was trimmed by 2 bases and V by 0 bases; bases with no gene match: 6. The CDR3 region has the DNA TGCAGTGCTAGAGATCGGGGGGGATTACCCTACGAGCAGTACTTC. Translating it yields CSARDRGGLPYEQYF.

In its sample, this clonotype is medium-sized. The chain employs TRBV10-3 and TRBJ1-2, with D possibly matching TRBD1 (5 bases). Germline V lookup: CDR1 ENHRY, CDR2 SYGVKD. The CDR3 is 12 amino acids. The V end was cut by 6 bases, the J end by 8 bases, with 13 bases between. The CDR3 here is CAISDQGRGYTF. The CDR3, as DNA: TGTGCCATCAGCGATCAGGGTCGGGGCTACACCTTC.

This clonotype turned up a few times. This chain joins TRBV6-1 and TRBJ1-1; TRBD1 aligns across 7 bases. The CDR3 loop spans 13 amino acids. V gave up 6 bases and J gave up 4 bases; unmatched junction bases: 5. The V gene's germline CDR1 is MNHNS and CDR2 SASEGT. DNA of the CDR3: TGTGCCAGCAGAACAGGGGTTGGCACTGAAGCTTTCTTT. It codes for CASRTGVGTEAFF.

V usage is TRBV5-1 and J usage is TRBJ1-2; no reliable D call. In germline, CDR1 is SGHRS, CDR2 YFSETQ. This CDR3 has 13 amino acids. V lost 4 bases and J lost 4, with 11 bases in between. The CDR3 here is CASSPEVLYGYTF. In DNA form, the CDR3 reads TGCGCCAGCAGCCCGGAAGTCCTCTATGGCTACACCTTC.

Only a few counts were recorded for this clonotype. CDR3 DNA: TGCGCCAGCAGCCCGCAACAGGCAGCTGGCTACACCTTC. It specifies CASSPQQAAGYTF. The chain uses TRBV4-3 and TRBJ1-2; D perhaps matches TRBD1 (5 bases). In germline, CDR1 is LGHNA, CDR2 YSLEER. The CDR3 consists of 13 residues. Trimming stripped 4 bases from V and 7 bases from J, with 13 bases between.

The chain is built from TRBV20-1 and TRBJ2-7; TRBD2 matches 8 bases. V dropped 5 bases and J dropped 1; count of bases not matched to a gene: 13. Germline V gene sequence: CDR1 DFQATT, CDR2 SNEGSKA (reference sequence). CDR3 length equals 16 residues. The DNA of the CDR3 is TGCAGTGCTCTCGACCGCAGACTAGCGAGTTCCTACGAGCAGTACTTC. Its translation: CSALDRRLASSYEQYF.

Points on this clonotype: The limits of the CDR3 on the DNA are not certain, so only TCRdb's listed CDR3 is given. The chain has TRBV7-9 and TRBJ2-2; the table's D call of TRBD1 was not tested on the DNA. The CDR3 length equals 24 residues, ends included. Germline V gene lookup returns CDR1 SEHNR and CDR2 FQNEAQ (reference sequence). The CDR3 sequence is CASGGQGHYEQYFGPSRTTGELFF.

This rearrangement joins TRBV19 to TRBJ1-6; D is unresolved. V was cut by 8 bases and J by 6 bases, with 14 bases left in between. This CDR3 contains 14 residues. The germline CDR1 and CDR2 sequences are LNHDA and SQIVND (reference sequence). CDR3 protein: CASAAGVSNSPLHF. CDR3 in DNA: TGTGCCAGTGCGGCGGGAGTGAGTAATTCACCCCTCCACTTT.

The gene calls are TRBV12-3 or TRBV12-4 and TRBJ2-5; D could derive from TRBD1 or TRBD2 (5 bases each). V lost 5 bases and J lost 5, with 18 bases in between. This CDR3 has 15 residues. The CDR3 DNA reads TGTGCCAGCAGTAGGGGACCCCTACCCGGGGAGACCCAGTACTTC. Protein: CASSRGPLPGETQYF.

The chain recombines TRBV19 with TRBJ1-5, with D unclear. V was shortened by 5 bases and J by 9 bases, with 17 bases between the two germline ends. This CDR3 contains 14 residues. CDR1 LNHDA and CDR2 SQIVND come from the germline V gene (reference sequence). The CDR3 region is CASSQAESFGPQHF. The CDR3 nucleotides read TGTGCCAGTAGTCAGGCAGAGAGCTTCGGGCCCCAGCATTTT.

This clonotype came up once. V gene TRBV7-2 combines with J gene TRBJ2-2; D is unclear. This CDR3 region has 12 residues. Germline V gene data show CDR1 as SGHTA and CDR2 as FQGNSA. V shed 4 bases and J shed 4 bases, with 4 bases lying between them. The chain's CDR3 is CASSSSTGELFF. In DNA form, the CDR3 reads TGTGCCAGCAGCTCCAGCACCGGGGAGCTGTTTTTT.

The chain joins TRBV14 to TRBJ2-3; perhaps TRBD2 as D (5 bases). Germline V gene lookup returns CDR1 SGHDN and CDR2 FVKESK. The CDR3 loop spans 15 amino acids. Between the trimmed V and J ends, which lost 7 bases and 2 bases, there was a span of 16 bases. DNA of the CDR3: TGTGCCAGCACCCGGGATTCTACGTACACAGATACGCAGTATTTT. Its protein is CASTRDSTYTDTQYF.

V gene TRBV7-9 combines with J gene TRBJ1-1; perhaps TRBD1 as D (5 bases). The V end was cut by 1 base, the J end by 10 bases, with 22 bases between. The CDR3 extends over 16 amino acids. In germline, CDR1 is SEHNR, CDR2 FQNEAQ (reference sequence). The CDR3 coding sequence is TGTGCCAGCAGCTTAGAAACCGGGGAGGGGCCCACCGGAGCTTTCTTT. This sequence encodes CASSLETGEGPTGAFF.

The CDR3 sequence: CASSLSRRSNQPQHF. In DNA, the CDR3 is TGTGCCAGCAGTTTATCGAGGAGGAGCAATCAGCCCCAGCATTTT. The gene calls are TRBV27 and TRBJ1-5, with D hard to call. Germline V gives CDR1 MNHEY, CDR2 SMNVEV (reference sequence). The CDR3 covers 15 residues. Trimming pared 0 bases from V and 1 base from J, leaving 7 bases between.

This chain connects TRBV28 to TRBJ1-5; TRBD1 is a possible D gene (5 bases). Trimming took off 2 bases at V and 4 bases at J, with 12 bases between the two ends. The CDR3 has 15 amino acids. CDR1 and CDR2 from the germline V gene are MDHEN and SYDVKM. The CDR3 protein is CASSLRLGGNQPQHF. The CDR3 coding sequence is TGTGCCAGCAGTTTACGATTGGGGGGGAATCAGCCCCAGCATTTT.